This is a list of T cell receptor beta chains from one sample in a study of cytomegalovirus exposure and HLA in healthy donors. The assay was immunoSEQ multiplex PCR, and TCRdb's table has in-frame clones only and misses some. The sample yields under 100,000 clones, around 79% seen once. The sequenced material came from PBMCs. All receptors derive from a man between 25 and 39 years old in good health and CMV-seronegative. CDR3s include the opening cysteine and the closing phenylalanine or tryptophan. The order of the fields is CDR3 protein, CDR3 DNA, D gene, clone size, V gene, J gene. D genes are given only for firm matches. Only part of the rows carry a size: once, few, many, or a class if the clone is expanded.

CDR3 protein: CATGSESNQPQHF; CDR3 DNA: TGTGCCACCGGGAGTGAGAGCAATCAGCCCCAGCATTTT; D gene: .; clone size: .; V gene: TRBV15; J gene: TRBJ1-5
CDR3 protein: CASSSPGLAGDTQYF; CDR3 DNA: TGTGCCAGCAGTTCCCCCGGGCTAGCTGGGGATACGCAGTATTTT; D gene: .; clone size: .; V gene: TRBV28; J gene: TRBJ2-3
CDR3 protein: CASNRDGSPLHF; CDR3 DNA: TGTGCCAGCAACAGGGATGGATCACCCCTCCACTTT; D gene: .; clone size: .; V gene: TRBV6-1; J gene: TRBJ1-6
CDR3 protein: CASSLRVTDEQYF; CDR3 DNA: TGTGCCAGCAGCTTACGGGTTACCGACGAGCAGTACTTC; D gene: .; clone size: .; V gene: TRBV11-1; J gene: TRBJ2-7
CDR3 protein: CSVGTNEKLFF; CDR3 DNA: TGCAGCGTAGGGACAAATGAAAAACTGTTTTTT; D gene: .; clone size: few; V gene: TRBV20-1; J gene: TRBJ1-4
CDR3 protein: CASSKGSELEQYF; CDR3 DNA: TGTGCCAGCAGCAAAGGATCCGAGCTCGAGCAGTACTTC; D gene: .; clone size: .; V gene: TRBV21-1; J gene: TRBJ2-7
CDR3 protein: CASSNGSPSGNTIYF; CDR3 DNA: TGTGCCAGCAGCAACGGGTCTCCCTCTGGAAACACCATATATTTT; D gene: .; clone size: .; V gene: TRBV6-5; J gene: TRBJ1-3
CDR3 protein: CASMPFGDRGLYEQYF; CDR3 DNA: TGTGCCAGCATGCCCTTCGGGGACAGGGGGTTATACGAGCAGTACTTC; D gene: TRBD1; clone size: once; V gene: TRBV27; J gene: TRBJ2-7
CDR3 protein: CASSADRFGETQYF; CDR3 DNA: TGTGCCAGCAGTGCTGACAGGTTCGGGGAGACCCAGTACTTC; D gene: .; clone size: once; V gene: TRBV6-5; J gene: TRBJ2-5
CDR3 protein: CAYQKRGTGPYEQYF; CDR3 DNA: TGTGCCTACCAAAAACGCGGGACAGGTCCGTACGAGCAGTACTTC; D gene: TRBD1; clone size: .; V gene: TRBV30; J gene: TRBJ2-7
CDR3 protein: CASSARTYSYEQYF; CDR3 DNA: TGCGCCAGCAGTGCCCGGACATACTCCTACGAGCAGTACTTC; D gene: .; clone size: .; V gene: TRBV10-2; J gene: TRBJ2-7
CDR3 protein: CASSKKTGGENTEAFF; CDR3 DNA: TGTGCCAGCAGCAAGAAGACAGGGGGCGAAAACACTGAAGCTTTCTTT; D gene: TRBD1; clone size: .; V gene: TRBV9; J gene: TRBJ1-1
CDR3 protein: CASSLQGLAGSEQFF; CDR3 DNA: TGTGCCAGCAGCTTACAGGGACTAGCGGGATCTGAGCAGTTCTTC; D gene: TRBD2; clone size: .; V gene: TRBV7-9; J gene: TRBJ2-1
CDR3 protein: CASSSGLAGYSGANVLTF; CDR3 DNA: TGTGCCAGCAGCTCGGGACTAGCGGGATATTCTGGGGCCAACGTCCTGACTTTC; D gene: TRBD2; clone size: .; V gene: TRBV7-9; J gene: TRBJ2-6
CDR3 protein: CASSLTRTGPNEQFF; CDR3 DNA: TGCGCCAGCAGCTTGACGCGGACAGGCCCTAATGAGCAGTTCTTC; D gene: TRBD1; clone size: .; V gene: TRBV5-1; J gene: TRBJ2-1
CDR3 protein: CATSSIAAYSTDTQYF; CDR3 DNA: TGTGCCACCAGCAGCATAGCGGCCTATAGCACAGATACGCAGTATTTT; D gene: .; clone size: .; V gene: TRBV15; J gene: TRBJ2-3
CDR3 protein: CASSHGREETQYF; CDR3 DNA: TGTGCCAGCTCACACGGTAGAGAGGAGACCCAGTACTTC; D gene: .; clone size: .; V gene: TRBV18; J gene: TRBJ2-5
CDR3 protein: CASSRPGDYGYTF; CDR3 DNA: TGTGCCAGCAGTCGTCCAGGGGACTATGGCTACACCTTC; D gene: .; clone size: .; V gene: TRBV11-2; J gene: TRBJ1-2
CDR3 protein: CASGTRESTEAFF; CDR3 DNA: TGTGCCAGCGGAACTAGAGAGAGTACTGAAGCTTTCTTT; D gene: .; clone size: .; V gene: TRBV27; J gene: TRBJ1-1
CDR3 protein: CASSQASGRSYEQYF; CDR3 DNA: TGTGCCAGCAGCCAGGCTAGCGGGAGATCCTACGAGCAGTACTTC; D gene: TRBD2; clone size: .; V gene: TRBV6-1; J gene: TRBJ2-7
CDR3 protein: CASSVAGVPYF; CDR3 DNA: TGTGCCAGCAGTGTTGCGGGAGTCCCGTATTTT; D gene: TRBD2; clone size: .; V gene: TRBV2; J gene: TRBJ2-3
CDR3 protein: CASSLYGLAGGNTGELFF; CDR3 DNA: TGTGCCAGCAGCCTATACGGACTAGCGGGGGGGAACACCGGGGAGCTGTTTTTT; D gene: TRBD2; clone size: .; V gene: TRBV7-2; J gene: TRBJ2-2
CDR3 protein: CASSLRTGFTEAFF; CDR3 DNA: TGTGCCAGCAGCTTAAGGACAGGGTTCACTGAAGCTTTCTTT; D gene: TRBD1; clone size: few; V gene: TRBV7-2; J gene: TRBJ1-1